The rows below give T cell receptor beta chains drawn from one sample of a study of blood T cell repertoires in COVID-19. Assay used: immunoSEQ multiplex PCR; TCRdb lists only in-frame clones, some missing. Of around 76,000 clones in the sample, approximately 84% were seen once. Sequencing was carried out using peripheral blood. The receptors shown here come from a man aged 50-59 years with COVID-19, enrolled during active disease. Each CDR3 is given with its conserved first and last residue. A D gene is named only where the DNA matches it firmly. A clone size is listed for some rows: how often the clone was seen (once, few, many), or a class if it is expanded.

TRBJ2-1 | - | TRBD2 | TRBV30 | CAWKTLAGGDYNEQFF | TGTGCCTGGAAAACACTAGCGGGAGGGGATTACAATGAGCAGTTCTTC
TRBJ2-7 | - | - | TRBV19 | CASRPTGSAQEQYF | TGTGCCAGTAGGCCGACAGGATCCGCTCAAGAGCAGTACTTC
TRBJ2-7 | once | - | TRBV6-1 | CASSFRDNSYEQYF | TGTGCCAGCAGTTTCCGGGACAACTCCTACGAGCAGTACTTC
TRBJ2-7 | - | TRBD2 | TRBV28 | CASSLMASGSWSYEQYF | TGTGCCAGCAGTTTGATGGCTAGCGGGAGCTGGTCCTACGAGCAGTACTTC
TRBJ1-4 | few | TRBD1 | TRBV19 | CASTGRTGYEKLFF | TGTGCCAGTACTGGGAGGACAGGCTATGAAAAACTGTTTTTT
TRBJ2-5 | - | TRBD2 | TRBV11-2 | CASSPGTSGRFQETQYF | TGTGCCAGCAGCCCCGGGACTAGCGGGAGGTTTCAAGAGACCCAGTACTTC
TRBJ2-6 | - | - | TRBV25-1 | CASSQQGEANVLTF | TGTGCCAGCAGTCAACAGGGTGAGGCCAACGTCCTGACTTTC
TRBJ2-7 | - | - | TRBV27 | CASSLLGHSYEQYF | TGTGCCAGCAGCTTACTTGGACACTCCTACGAGCAGTACTTC
TRBJ2-1 | few | TRBD2 | TRBV6-4 | CASSEGLAGVKNEQFF | TGTGCCAGCAGTGAGGGACTAGCGGGAGTTAAAAATGAGCAGTTCTTC
TRBJ2-2 | - | - | TRBV5-6 | CASSIPQAGELFF | TGTGCCAGCAGCATTCCCCAGGCCGGGGAGCTGTTTTTT
TRBJ2-6 | - | - | TRBV9 | CASSMPRASGANVLTF | TGTGCCAGCAGCATGCCCAGGGCCTCTGGGGCCAACGTCCTGACTTTC
TRBJ1-5 | - | TRBD1 | TRBV2 | CASTGTGVRQPQHF | TGTGCCAGCACAGGGACAGGGGTTCGTCAGCCCCAGCATTTT
TRBJ1-4 | - | TRBD1 | TRBV30 | CAWDRGQRTGEKLFF | TGTGCCTGGGACAGGGGTCAAAGAACGGGGGAAAAACTGTTTTTT
TRBJ2-7 | - | - | TRBV6-2/TRBV6-3 | CASSSIPEQYF | TGTGCCAGCAGTTCCATTCCCGAGCAGTACTTC
TRBJ2-1 | - | TRBD2 | TRBV3-1/TRBV3-2 | CASSQGLGLAGVGGKQFF | TGTGCCAGCAGCCAAGGACTTGGACTAGCGGGAGTGGGGGGTAAGCAGTTCTTC
TRBJ1-2 | - | - | TRBV5-1 | CASSAQGTYGYTF | TGCGCCAGCAGCGCCCAGGGGACCTATGGCTACACCTTC
TRBJ2-5 | - | - | TRBV9 | CASSVLEGTPQETQYF | TGTGCCAGCAGCGTATTGGAGGGGACCCCTCAAGAGACCCAGTACTTC
TRBJ2-7 | - | TRBD2 | TRBV19 | CASSISGTTYEQYF | TGTGCCAGTAGTATCAGCGGGACCACCTACGAGCAGTACTTC
TRBJ1-5 | few | - | TRBV4-2 | CASSQDRGNQPQHF | TGTGCCAGCAGCCAAGACAGGGGCAATCAGCCCCAGCATTTT
TRBJ2-6 | - | TRBD1 | TRBV19 | CASSVQGSGANVLTF | TGTGCCAGTAGTGTACAGGGGTCTGGGGCCAACGTCCTGACTTTC
TRBJ2-3 | few | TRBD1 | TRBV7-9 | CASRQGNTDTQYF | TGTGCCAGCCGACAGGGAAACACAGATACGCAGTATTTT
TRBJ1-5 | - | - | TRBV27 | CASSLRTDQPQHF | TGTGCCAGCAGTTTGCGGACTGATCAGCCCCAGCATTTT
TRBJ2-3 | - | TRBD1 | TRBV18 | CASSPLGQGVTDTQYF | TGTGCCAGCTCACCACTAGGACAGGGGGTAACAGATACGCAGTATTTT
TRBJ1-4 | - | - | TRBV5-4 | CASSLAGRNEKLFF | TGTGCCAGCAGCTTGGCAGGCCGTAATGAAAAACTGTTTTTT
TRBJ1-2 | - | TRBD1 | TRBV27 | CASRLLGQANYGYTF | TGTGCCAGCAGACTTTTGGGACAGGCAAACTATGGCTACACCTTC
TRBJ1-1 | few | - | TRBV2 | CASSDGFAGKDTEAFF | TGTGCCAGCAGTGATGGGTTTGCGGGAAAGGACACTGAAGCTTTCTTT
TRBJ1-1 | - | - | TRBV12-3/TRBV12-4 | CASSLGRNTEAFF | TGTGCCAGCAGCTTAGGGAGAAACACTGAAGCTTTCTTT
TRBJ1-2 | - | - | TRBV28 | CASSLPGEYGYTF | TGTGCCAGCAGTTTACCAGGGGAATATGGCTACACCTTC
TRBJ2-5 | - | TRBD2 | TRBV15 | CATSRGLAGPQYF | TGTGCCACCAGCAGAGGTCTAGCGGGTCCCCAGTACTTC
TRBJ1-6 | - | - | TRBV27 | CASSLYLGGSPLHF | TGTGCCAGCAGTTTATATCTGGGGGGTTCACCCCTCCACTTT
TRBJ2-7 | - | TRBD1 | TRBV18 | CASSRGTEAYEQYF | TGTGCCAGCTCAAGGGGGACAGAAGCCTACGAGCAGTACTTC
TRBJ2-7 | - | TRBD1 | TRBV10-1 | CASRASGTGSYEQYF | TGCGCCAGCAGAGCTTCCGGGACAGGGTCCTACGAGCAGTACTTC
TRBJ2-1 | - | - | TRBV27 | CASSPRGKGYNEQFF | TGTGCCAGCAGTCCAAGAGGGAAGGGCTACAATGAGCAGTTCTTC
TRBJ2-5 | - | - | TRBV21-1 | CASTATDRGQETQYF | TGTGCCAGCACCGCCACGGACAGGGGCCAAGAGACCCAGTACTTC
TRBJ2-5 | - | - | TRBV4-2 | CASSQDGDTQETQYF | TGTGCCAGCAGCCAAGATGGGGACACCCAAGAGACCCAGTACTTC
TRBJ1-1 | - | TRBD1 | TRBV19 | CASSIRGRLNTEAFF | TGTGCCAGTAGTATAAGGGGGCGGCTGAACACTGAAGCTTTCTTT
TRBJ2-7 | once | TRBD2 | TRBV27 | CASRLAGGHEQYF | TGTGCCAGCCGTCTAGCGGGGGGCCACGAGCAGTACTTC
TRBJ2-7 | few | - | TRBV5-6 | CASSFRGYEQYF | TGTGCCAGCAGCTTCCGGGGCTACGAGCAGTACTTC
TRBJ2-7 | once | TRBD1 | TRBV5-1 | CASSFDGTGAYEQYF | TGCGCCAGCAGCTTTGATGGGACAGGGGCCTACGAGCAGTACTTC
TRBJ2-7 | - | TRBD1 | TRBV28 | CASTKQAGGSYEQYF | TGTGCCAGCACAAAACAGGCAGGGGGATCCTACGAGCAGTACTTC
TRBJ2-2 | - | - | TRBV9 | CASRGGASRNTGELFF | TGTGCCAGCAGAGGAGGGGCTAGCAGAAACACCGGGGAGCTGTTTTTT
TRBJ2-7 | - | - | TRBV28 | CASSVRAGGSYEQYF | TGTGCCAGCAGTGTCCGAGCGGGTGGGTCCTACGAGCAGTACTTC
TRBJ1-2 | - | - | TRBV29-1 | CSVTQGYGYTF | TGCAGCGTGACCCAGGGTTATGGCTACACCTTC
TRBJ1-1 | - | TRBD1 | TRBV5-4 | CASSKQGAGGAFF | TGTGCCAGCAGCAAACAGGGGGCCGGTGGAGCTTTCTTT
TRBJ2-2 | - | TRBD2 | TRBV5-6 | CASSGTSGSRPNTGELFF | TGTGCCAGCAGCGGGACTAGCGGGAGCCGACCGAACACCGGGGAGCTGTTTTTT
TRBJ2-1 | - | TRBD2 | TRBV24-1 | CATSDRLAGVDEQFF | TGTGCCACCAGTGACAGACTAGCGGGAGTGGATGAGCAGTTCTTC
TRBJ2-7 | - | - | TRBV21-1 | CASRLQEVTSEQYF | TGTGCCAGCAGACTACAAGAGGTTACCAGCGAGCAGTACTTC
TRBJ1-1 | - | TRBD1 | TRBV3-1/TRBV3-2 | CASNIQGASTEAFF | TGTGCCAGCAACATACAGGGGGCAAGCACTGAAGCTTTCTTT
TRBJ1-4 | - | - | TRBV6-5 | CASRNGGNEKLFF | TGTGCCAGCAGGAACGGGGGTAATGAAAAACTGTTTTTT
TRBJ2-7 | - | - | TRBV13 | CASSLGEAGRIYEQYF | TGTGCCAGCAGCTTAGGTGAGGCAGGGCGGATCTACGAGCAGTACTTC
TRBJ2-7 | - | - | TRBV5-1 | CASSFAPRSDRAEQYF | TGCGCCAGCAGCTTTGCACCTCGTTCCGACAGAGCCGAGCAGTACTTC
TRBJ2-6 | - | TRBD1 | TRBV2 | CASSGTGGVSGANVLTF | TGTGCCAGCAGTGGTACAGGGGGCGTATCTGGGGCCAACGTCCTGACTTTC
TRBJ2-7 | - | TRBD2 | TRBV7-9 | CASSYLAGYEQYF | TGTGCCAGCAGCTACCTAGCGGGCTACGAGCAGTACTTC
TRBJ1-5 | - | - | TRBV28 | CASTPTGLGHQPQHF | TGTGCCAGCACCCCGACAGGACTGGGTCATCAGCCCCAGCATTTT
TRBJ2-1 | - | - | TRBV9 | CASSVGHFNEQFF | TGTGCCAGCAGCGTAGGACACTTCAATGAGCAGTTCTTC
TRBJ2-3 | - | - | TRBV15 | CATSRVPVDTQYF | TGTGCCACCAGCAGAGTCCCAGTGGATACGCAGTATTTT
TRBJ1-6 | - | - | TRBV7-2 | CASSQAPRSSYNSPLHF | TGTGCCAGCAGCCAGGCCCCCCGAAGCTCCTATAATTCACCCCTCCACTTT